This T cell receptor (beta chain) was sequenced for a study of Ad26.COV2.S vaccination and SARS-CoV-2 variants (dated by TCRdb to 2020 to 2022). For the study in its entirety: Donors in the vaccine arm were drawn from COV1001, a multicentre, randomized, double-blind, placebo-controlled phase I-IIa trial testing Ad26.COV2.S in healthy adults. Dosing of Ad26.COV2.S was intramuscular, at either 5x10^10 or 1x10^11 viral particles, delivered as one shot or as two shots spaced 56 days apart. TCRbeta repertoire sequencing was used to assess the specificity and breadth of SARS-CoV-2-reactive T cell receptors after Ad26.COV2.S vaccination. A total of some 30 samples were included in the TCR-sequenced set, comprising around 19 Ad26.COV2.S vaccine recipients, 5 placebo recipients and 8 SARS-CoV-2 convalescent individuals. Trial participants were randomized into five groups of five, in which low-dose or high-dose Ad26.COV2.S was given once or twice, or placebo was given on both occasions. Investigators remained blinded to trial group allocation during experiments and outcome assessment. Broader findings and caveats from the paper: Vaccine and placebo recipients had similar non-spike TCR breadth, a finding consistent with the vaccine containing only spike. Substantial breadth of spike-specific CD8+ and CD4+ T cell responses was reported after vaccination. The authors noted that total T cell responses may have been underestimated by the TCR breadth and depth analyses. The study was not powered for comparison of responses between vaccine doses or regimens. Compared with placebo recipients, Ad26.COV2.S recipients showed higher spike-specific TCR breadth (P = 0.0014).

The treatment or condition label corresponds to: 15 to 20 received Ad26.COV2.S at low or high dose, single or two shots; several received placebo; per-sample allocation not given. Repertoires of vaccine and placebo recipients were sequenced from samples taken on day 63 after the first injection. Cohort 1b enrolled 25 or so adults aged 18-55 years at a single site in Boston, USA, between 29 July and 7 August 2020. Ad26.COV2.S consisted of a replication-incompetent adenovirus type 26 vector by which a prefusion-stabilized SARS-CoV-2 spike protein from the original Wuhan strain was expressed. Concerning this clone: Its target antigen remains unknown. No much larger clone is present one base from it, and per-base qualities are unavailable.

The immunoSEQ Assay was the method used to sequence TCRbeta CDR3 regions. After extraction, genomic DNA underwent amplification by bias-controlled multiplex PCR, followed by high-throughput sequencing. The authors processed their data as follows. To quantify the absolute abundance of every unique TCRbeta CDR3 region, sequences were collapsed and filtered. T cell fraction was estimated by normalizing TCRbeta template counts to usable DNA, with usable DNA measured through amplification of reference genes found in all nucleated cells. Repertoire TCRs were annotated as SARS-CoV-2-specific by exact matching of V gene, CDR3 amino acid sequence and J gene to a known reactive TCR set. The reference SARS-CoV-2 TCR set was obtained from MIRA and was filtered for enrichment in COVID-19-positive ImmuneCODE repertoires, whereby public or cross-reactive TCRs were removed. Based on the MIRA antigens, annotated TCRs were further analysed at the level of specific ORF or position within ORF. Breadth was defined as the number of annotated unique rearrangements divided by the total number of unique productive rearrangements, and depth was defined as the summed frequency of the annotated unique rearrangements. Two-sided Wilcoxon rank-sum tests were used to compare TCR breadth between groups. TCRdb stores this immuneACCESS table with in-frame sequences only. Part of the clones is absent; in the studies checked, under half of the shortfall reflects unresolved V genes, and no reason is known for the rest. V and J calls and clone size are given by that table; D and trimming were obtained from the DNA. This sample is represented by around 300,000 clones; 75% to 90% of them were singletons. Roughly 10% of the sample comes from the top ten.

The CDR3 runs 13 amino acids, cysteine and phenylalanine included. Solely the CDR3 DNA is kept, with 39 bases framed from the first base. In the germline V gene, CDR1 corresponds to KGHSH and CDR2 to LQKENI. The trim is 4 bases for V and 3 bases for J, with a gap of 7 bases between the germline ends. The rearranged segments are TRBV18 and TRBJ2-4; TRBD2 might be the D gene, on 6 matching bases. Material: peripheral blood, obtained in a trial of Ad26.COV2.S vaccine versus placebo. The sequence was obtained from a person between 18 and 60 years old who received the Ad26.COV2.S COVID-19 vaccine or a placebo. The nucleotide sequence is TGTGCCAGCTCACGGGAGGTCAAAAACATTCAGTACTTC. It translates to CASSREVKNIQYF.